This T cell receptor beta chain emerged from a study of T cell responses to AZD1222 COVID-19 vaccine. TCRdb keeps only in-frame clones here, not all; method: immunoSEQ multiplex PCR. Of around 120,000 clones in the sample, roughly 85% were seen once. The CDR3 runs to 16 residues. V shed 2 bases and J shed 0 bases, with 13 bases lying between them. Germline loops: CDR1 MGHRA, CDR2 YSYEKL. Study outcomes and limitations: After two AZD1222 doses, spike-specific TCR breadth and depth rose versus day 0. Most donors were white British, females outnumbered males, and clonal diversity was possibly underestimated.

Note on this clone: Its antigen is unknown.

This sequence was found in an adult in good health. The chain recombines TRBV4-1 with TRBJ1-1; D is unclear. The sequencing used peripheral blood, collected on day 0 of MenACWY control vaccination. The CDR3, as DNA: TGCGCCAGCAGCCAAACGGGGTACAGATTGAACACTGAAGCTTTCTTT. Its protein is CASSQTGYRLNTEAFF.